This paragraph reports one T cell receptor beta chain. As yet, its antigen is unknown. This entry is derived from a study of T cell responses to AZD1222 COVID-19 vaccine. On the study more broadly: Second-dose recipients at about 4 or about 12 weeks were treated as one pooled group.

Findings and limits, study-wide: Elevations in Spike-specific TCR breadth and depth followed administration of two AZD1222 doses. After the peak T cell response, and only then, were repertoires sampled. Across the whole spike, CD4 TCRs peaked at regions 160-218 and 743-854.

Germline values: CDR1 SEHNR, CDR2 FQNEAQ (reference sequence). This CDR3 region has 10 residues. Trimming cost V 1 base and J 7 bases, with 1 base left between them. TCRdb's table, derived via immunoSEQ multiplex PCR, lists solely in-frame clones and lacks some. This repertoire shows about 130,000 clones, 65% to 90% found once; its top ten account for 20% to 25%. The sequencing here drew on peripheral blood, taken on day 0 of AZD1222 vaccination. The chain is built from TRBV7-9 and TRBJ1-2; D remains ambiguous. This sequence originates from an adult in good health. The CDR3 DNA is TGTGCCAGCAGCTTAGGTGGCTACACCTTC. Its translation: CASSLGGYTF.